These 25 T cell receptor beta chains share one sample of origin, sequenced in a study of cytomegalovirus exposure and HLA in healthy donors. Using immunoSEQ multiplex PCR, the repertoire was profiled, and TCRdb retains in-frame clones only, with some absent. The table shows about 68,000 clones, with more than 95% occurring only once. The material sequenced was PBMCs. The source of these receptors is a man aged 18 to 30 in good health and CMV-seronegative.

This chain links TRBV6-5 with TRBJ2-1; 8 nucleotides agree with TRBD1. The CDR3 extends over 15 amino acids. With V trimmed by 4 bases and J by 4 bases, 6 bases remained unmatched. Germline-derived CDR1 and CDR2 are MNHEY and SVGAGI. The CDR3 here is CASSSTGGLYNEQFF. The CDR3 DNA reads as TGTGCCAGCAGTTCTACAGGGGGTTTATACAATGAGCAGTTCTTC.

This rearrangement joins TRBV6-1 to TRBJ1-4, with 9 bases aligning to TRBD1. V lost 7 bases to trimming and J lost 7 bases; unmatched junction nucleotides: 7. Looked up from germline, CDR1 is MNHNS and CDR2 is SASEGT. This CDR3 has 14 residues. CDR3 bases: TGTGCCAGCATAACAGGGGGCGAGGGTGAAAAACTGTTTTTT. As protein: CASITGGEGEKLFF.

The genes are TRBV27 and TRBJ2-5; TRBD2 matches at 7 bases. Trimming removed 6 bases from V and 5 bases from J; junction bases left unmatched: 9. Germline V gene sequence: CDR1 MNHEY, CDR2 SMNVEV (reference sequence). The length of the CDR3 is 14 residues. The CDR3 bases are TGTGCCAGCAGGATGGACGGAGCGGGGGAGACCCAGTACTTC. It codes for CASRMDGAGETQYF.

The chain combines TRBV6-5 with TRBJ2-7, with TRBD1 matching over 8 bases. This CDR3 region has 13 residues. Per germline, CDR1 MNHEY and CDR2 SVGAGI. The V gene end was trimmed by 8 bases and the J gene end by 4 bases; junction bases not matched to a gene: 7. The CDR3: CASGGQGAYEQYF. The CDR3 DNA is TGTGCCAGCGGGGGGCAGGGGGCTTACGAGCAGTACTTC.

This rearrangement joins TRBV5-1 to TRBJ1-2, with unresolved D. V was trimmed by 4 bases and J by 4 bases, leaving 11 bases between them. Germline values: CDR1 SGHRS, CDR2 YFSETQ. The CDR3 is 13 amino acids. The CDR3 loop reads CASSDDGVYGYTF. DNA of the CDR3: TGCGCCAGCAGCGACGACGGAGTCTATGGCTACACCTTC.

The chain is built from TRBV12-1 and TRBJ2-3; no check of the table's D call, TRBD2, against the DNA was made. TRBV12-1 is annotated as a pseudogene. The CDR3 is made up of 15 amino acids. CDR3 in amino acids: CASSEGLSSTDTQYF. As DNA, the CDR3 is TGTGCCAGCAGCGAGGGACTATCTAGCACAGATACGCAGTATTTT.

V usage is TRBV4-1 and J usage is TRBJ1-1, with D maybe TRBD1 (5 bases). Trimming took 0 bases from V and 2 from J, leaving 10 bases between them. CDR1 is MGHRA, CDR2 YSYEKL, per germline. The CDR3 has 15 amino acids. Here the CDR3 reads CASSQEKGVNTEAFF. The DNA for the CDR3 is TGCGCCAGCAGCCAAGAGAAAGGGGTTAACACTGAAGCTTTCTTT.

The chain joins TRBV9 to TRBJ1-6; TRBD1 matches at 8 bases. After removal of 4 bases from V and 8 bases from J, the junction contained 11 bases not matched to a gene. CDR3 length: 16 residues. CDR1 is SGDLS and CDR2 is YYNGEE in the germline V gene. The CDR3 protein is CASSPPQGVADSPLHF. The CDR3 DNA reads TGTGCCAGCAGCCCCCCACAGGGGGTCGCAGATTCACCCCTCCACTTT. The complete variable domain, with remaining parts taken from reference TRBV9 and TRBJ1-6, reads DSGVTQTPKHLITATGQRVTLRCSPRSGDLSVYWYQQSLDQGLQFLIQYYNGEERAKGNILERFSAQQFPDLHSELNLSSLELGDSALYFCASSPPQGVADSPLHFGNGTRLTVT.

The genes are TRBV7-9 and TRBJ2-1; TRBD1 might be the D (7 bases). V was cut by 5 bases and J by 1 base, with 15 bases left in between. The CDR3 totals 16 residues. Germline V CDR1 and CDR2: SEHNR, FQNEAQ (reference sequence). CDR3 nucleotides: TGTGCCAGCAGCCCCGGGGGCAGGGGGTCCTACAATGAGCAGTTCTTC. Translation: CASSPGGRGSYNEQFF.

Comment on this clone: A far larger clone is one nucleotide away, so this likely arose from a read error. This chain uses TRBV7-2 with TRBJ1-2, with 7 bases fitting TRBD1. The CDR3 contains 14 residues. Looked up from germline, CDR1 is SGHTA and CDR2 is FQGNSA. Losses at the gene ends were 0 bases for V and 4 bases for J; bases not matched to a gene: 2. The CDR3 DNA reads TGTGCCAGCAGCTTAGCAGGGGGCGTCTATGGCTACACCTTC. Protein sequence: CASSLAGGVYGYTF.

This chain uses TRBV10-1 with TRBJ1-1; 7 positions match TRBD1. This CDR3 comprises 13 residues. CDR1 WNHNN and CDR2 SYGVQD come from the germline V gene (reference sequence). J lost 2 bases, V lost 6 bases, and 3 bases had no gene match. The CDR3 DNA reads as TGCGCCAGCAGACAGGGGCTAAACACTGAAGCTTTCTTT. Translation gives CASRQGLNTEAFF.

V is TRBV28 and J is TRBJ1-1; 9 bases are a match to TRBD1. J lost 4 bases, V lost 4 bases, and 7 bases had no gene match. Germline loops: CDR1 MDHEN, CDR2 SYDVKM. CDR3 length equals 15 residues. CDR3 nucleotide sequence: TGTGCCAGCAGTTCTTCCGGGACAGGGTTCACTGAAGCTTTCTTT. It specifies CASSSSGTGFTEAFF.

The chain is built from TRBV5-1 and TRBJ1-2; 8 nucleotides match TRBD1. CDR3 length equals 15 residues. Unmatched junction bases numbered 9, after V lost 4 bases and J lost 4 bases. CDR1 is SGHRS and CDR2 is YFSETQ in the germline V gene. The CDR3 sequence: CASSDEDRVAYGYTF. The CDR3 DNA follows: TGCGCCAGCAGCGACGAGGACAGGGTCGCCTATGGCTACACCTTC.

CDR3 sequence reads: CAWFRNTGELFF. The CDR3 DNA reads TGTGCCTGGTTCAGAAACACCGGGGAGCTGTTTTTT. V is TRBV30 and J is TRBJ2-2, with no clear D. Germline loops: CDR1 GTSNPN, CDR2 SVGIG (reference sequence). The ends were cut back, 5 bases at V and 2 bases at J, with 6 bases in the middle. The CDR3 loop spans 12 amino acids.

This chain joins TRBV2 and TRBJ1-1; D gene unclear. The CDR3 covers 13 residues. CDR1 and CDR2 from the germline V gene are SNHLY and FYNNEI. Trimming left V 2 bases short and J 1 base short, with 5 bases between. This chain's CDR3 is CASSEQANTEAFF. The CDR3 DNA sequence: TGTGCCAGCAGTGAACAGGCGAACACTGAAGCTTTCTTT.

The chain employs TRBV5-1 and TRBJ2-3; 7 nucleotides align to TRBD1. Germline V gene data show CDR1 as SGHRS and CDR2 as YFSETQ. Trimming removed 1 base from V and 6 bases from J; junction bases left unmatched: 8. The CDR3 length is 15 residues. Here the CDR3 reads CASSLPGQFMDTQYF. CDR3 sequence (DNA): TGCGCCAGCAGCTTGCCGGGACAGTTCATGGATACGCAGTATTTT.

The V gene is TRBV6-1, the J gene TRBJ2-7; 8 nucleotides agree with TRBD1. The CDR3 sequence is 14 residues long. V shed 5 bases, J shed 2 bases, and the junction held 5 bases outside the gene matches. In germline, CDR1 is MNHNS, CDR2 SASEGT. CDR3 protein: CASSRGQGAYEQYF. The CDR3 DNA follows: TGTGCCAGCAGTCGAGGACAGGGCGCCTACGAGCAGTACTTC.

V gene TRBV5-6 combines with J gene TRBJ2-1; D is undetermined. The germline V gene encodes CDR1 SGHDT and CDR2 YYEEEE. V was clipped by 4 bases and J by 8 bases, with 10 bases between them. The CDR3 totals 12 residues. The CDR3 protein is CASSPTVDEQFF. The CDR3 nucleotides are TGTGCCAGCAGCCCCACGGTAGATGAGCAGTTCTTC.

The V and J genes are TRBV10-2 and TRBJ1-4; TRBD1 agrees at 9 bases. The CDR3 sequence is 15 residues long. CDR1 is WSHSY, CDR2 SAAADI, per germline. The V and J ends lost 4 bases and 4 bases, in that order; junction bases with no gene match: 4. The CDR3 spells CASSAPGQGNEKLFF. CDR3 coding DNA: TGCGCCAGCAGTGCGCCGGGACAGGGTAATGAAAAACTGTTTTTT.

The chain combines TRBV19 with TRBJ2-1, with D possibly being TRBD2 (6 bases). In germline, CDR1 is LNHDA, CDR2 SQIVND (reference sequence). The CDR3 is 14 amino acids. V lost 3 bases and J lost 6, with 12 bases in between. For the CDR3, the DNA is TGTGCCAGTAGTATCTTAGCGGCACTCAATGAGCAGTTCTTC. Residues: CASSILAALNEQFF.

The chain employs TRBV14 and TRBJ2-1, with TRBD1 as a possible D gene (5 bases). CDR3 length equals 13 residues. Trimming took 1 base from V and 9 from J, leaving 10 bases between them. The germline gives CDR1 SGHDN, CDR2 FVKESK. Written as DNA, the CDR3 is TGTGCCAGCAGCCAAGTAGGGGTTGGTGAGCAGTTCTTC. Protein: CASSQVGVGEQFF.

The rearrangement uses TRBV11-2 and TRBJ1-2; a weak D match, TRBD1 (5 bases). Trimming took off 6 bases at V and 0 bases at J, with 11 bases between the two ends. Germline V gene lookup returns CDR1 SGHAT and CDR2 FQNNGV. This CDR3 comprises 14 residues. The CDR3: CASRHIRANYGYTF. CDR3 in DNA: TGTGCCAGCAGACACATCAGGGCTAACTATGGCTACACCTTC.

The chain carries TRBV2 and TRBJ1-6; no clear D gene. Germline values: CDR1 SNHLY, CDR2 FYNNEI. V was trimmed by 3 bases and J by 2 bases, leaving 8 bases between them. The CDR3 length is 15 residues. This CDR3 is CASSEAGTYNSPLHF. DNA of the CDR3: TGTGCCAGCAGTGAGGCAGGAACCTATAATTCACCCCTCCACTTT.

CDR3 DNA: TGTGCCAGCAGCCGATTCGGGGACACTGAAGCTTTCTTT. Protein sequence: CASSRFGDTEAFF. The chain couples TRBV6-5 to TRBJ1-1; no firm D call. V lost 6 bases, J lost 3 bases, and 11 bases lay in between. Germline V gene data show CDR1 as MNHEY and CDR2 as SVGAGI. The CDR3 sequence is 13 residues long.

The rearrangement links TRBV18 to TRBJ2-2; possibly TRBD2 for D (5 bases). Trimming removed 2 bases from V and 2 bases from J, with 9 bases in between. The CDR3 covers 15 residues. Germline V gene sequence: CDR1 KGHSH, CDR2 LQKENI. As DNA, the CDR3 is TGTGCCAGCTCACCAAATCCGGGAAACACCGGGGAGCTGTTTTTT. Translating it yields CASSPNPGNTGELFF.